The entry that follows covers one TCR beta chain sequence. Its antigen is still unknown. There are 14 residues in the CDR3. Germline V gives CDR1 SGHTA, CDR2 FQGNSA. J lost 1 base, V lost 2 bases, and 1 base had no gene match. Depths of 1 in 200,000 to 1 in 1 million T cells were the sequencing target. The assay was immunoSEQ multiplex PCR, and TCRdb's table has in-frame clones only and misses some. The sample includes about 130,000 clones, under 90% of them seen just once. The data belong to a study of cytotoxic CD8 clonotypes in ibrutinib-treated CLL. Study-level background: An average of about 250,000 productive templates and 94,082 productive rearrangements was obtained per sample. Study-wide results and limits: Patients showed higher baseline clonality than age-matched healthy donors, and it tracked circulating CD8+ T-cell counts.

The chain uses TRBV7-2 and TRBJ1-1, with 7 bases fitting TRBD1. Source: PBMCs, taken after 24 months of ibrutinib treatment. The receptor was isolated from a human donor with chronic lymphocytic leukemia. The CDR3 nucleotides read TGTGCCAGCAGCTTATGGGACAGGAACACTGAAGCTTTCTTT. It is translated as CASSLWDRNTEAFF.